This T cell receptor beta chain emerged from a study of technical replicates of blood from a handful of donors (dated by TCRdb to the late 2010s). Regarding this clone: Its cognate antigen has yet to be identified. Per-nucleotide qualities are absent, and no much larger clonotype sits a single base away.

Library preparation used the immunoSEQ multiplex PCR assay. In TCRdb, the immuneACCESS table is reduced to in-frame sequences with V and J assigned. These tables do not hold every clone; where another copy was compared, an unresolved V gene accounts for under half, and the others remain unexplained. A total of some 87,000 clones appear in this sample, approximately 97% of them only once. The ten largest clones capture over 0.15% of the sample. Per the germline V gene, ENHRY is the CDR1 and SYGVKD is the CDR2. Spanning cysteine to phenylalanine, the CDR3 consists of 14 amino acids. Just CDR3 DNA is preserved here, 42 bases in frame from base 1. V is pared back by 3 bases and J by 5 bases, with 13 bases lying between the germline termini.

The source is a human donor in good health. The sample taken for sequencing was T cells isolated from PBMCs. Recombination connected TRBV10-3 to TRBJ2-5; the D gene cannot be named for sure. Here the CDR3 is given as CAISDPRRTETQYF. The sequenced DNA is TGTGCCATCAGTGACCCCCGCAGAACGGAGACCCAGTACTTC.